The rows below give T cell receptor beta chains drawn from one sample of a study of HIV-infected children after antiretroviral therapy interruption. In TCRdb, the 3' RACE reads were re-called with MiXCR into one record per CDR3 protein. Of about 83,000 distinct CDR3 sequences in the sample, 5.5% to 8.5% were seen once. Material: CD45RA+ CD4+ T cells from PBMCs, pooled from several time points, obtained from a donor given antiretroviral therapy, either interrupted or continuous. The receptor source for this set is a pool of human donors with HIV. Each CDR3 is given with its conserved first and last residue.

15	TRBV5-5	CASSLKAGIRVGYTF
17	TRBV19	CASSTMLAGVGANVLTF
15	TRBV9	CASSGGGGEGNEQFF
14	TRBV29-1	CSVEYLLGNYGYTF
15	TRBV27	CASSLGGQGHYEQYF
15	TRBV6-2/TRBV6-3	CASSYRQGISYEQYF
14	TRBV5-1	CASSLLGSSYEQYF
14	TRBV28	CASSLGIPGNTIYF
11	TRBV4-1	CASSQDYGYTF
12	TRBV7-9	CASSQSVNEQYF
16	TRBV6-5	CASSDAQGAGNTEVFF
14	TRBV10-2	CASNLAGGAYTQYF
13	TRBV7-2	CASRLLRTVEQYF
14	TRBV19	CASSSPNRGETQYF
19	TRBV4-1	CASSPVIGDRGGKWYGYTF
16	TRBV6-2/TRBV6-3	CASNSDRGSYNSPLHF
18	TRBV19	CASSPSPQSGGSYNEQFF
16	TRBV20-1	CSARDPRGQLTDTQYF
13	TRBV20-1	CSASGQGYNEQFF
12	TRBV23-1	CASSSPRQPQHF
15	TRBV12-3/TRBV12-4	CASTSRGRRDQPQHF
18	TRBV3-1	CASSHAWTSGGYTDTQYF
17	TRBV27	CASGDRGFNSGANVLTF
13	TRBV21-1	CASSTPDAYEQYF
13	TRBV20-1	CSAQPGVQETQYF
13	TRBV29-1	CSVVRDRGYEQYF
12	TRBV6-1	CATSWVKDEQYF
16	TRBV12-3/TRBV12-4	CASTPTGTSGTGEQYF